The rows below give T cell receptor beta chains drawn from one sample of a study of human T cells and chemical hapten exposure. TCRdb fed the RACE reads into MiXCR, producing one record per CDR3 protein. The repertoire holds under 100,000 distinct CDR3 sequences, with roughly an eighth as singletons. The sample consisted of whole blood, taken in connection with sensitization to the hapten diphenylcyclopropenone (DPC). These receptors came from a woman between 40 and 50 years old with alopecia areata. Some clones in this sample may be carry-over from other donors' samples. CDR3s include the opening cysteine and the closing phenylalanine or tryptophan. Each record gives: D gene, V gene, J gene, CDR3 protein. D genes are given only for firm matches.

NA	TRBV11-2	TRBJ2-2	CASSESATGELFF
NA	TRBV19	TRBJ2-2	CASSWSDGRGGELFF
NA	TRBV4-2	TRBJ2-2	CASSQISPANTGELFF
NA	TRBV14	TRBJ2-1	CASSPKPAHNEQFF
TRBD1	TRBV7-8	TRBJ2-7	CASRPNTGTGLYEQYF
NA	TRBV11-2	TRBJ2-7	CASSPAVQGTYEQYF
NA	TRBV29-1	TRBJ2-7	CSVQRTGSSYEQYF
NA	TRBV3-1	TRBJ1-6	CASSQERVTYNSPLHF
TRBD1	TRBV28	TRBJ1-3	CASIQGGKVSGGNTIYF
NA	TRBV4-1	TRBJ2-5	CASSQVDQGEAGLETQYF
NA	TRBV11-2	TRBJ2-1	CASSLYASGVAWIEQFF
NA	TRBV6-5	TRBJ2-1	CASRKPGQSRNEQFF
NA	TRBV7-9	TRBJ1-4	CASGPTWDEKLFF
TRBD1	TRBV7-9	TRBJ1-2	CASSDRANYGYTF
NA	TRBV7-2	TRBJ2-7	CASSPSATETYEQYF
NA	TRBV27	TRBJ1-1	CASSFYTGDTEAFF
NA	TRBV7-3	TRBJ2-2	CASSLRPPRQAANTGELFF
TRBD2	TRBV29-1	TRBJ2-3	CSVEWGGRDTDTQYF
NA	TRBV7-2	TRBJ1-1	CASSLRWQNTEAFF
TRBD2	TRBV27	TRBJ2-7	CASSRSGAGVPEQYF
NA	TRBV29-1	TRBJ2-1	CSGIQDEQFF
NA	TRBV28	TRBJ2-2	CASSLDLANTGELFF
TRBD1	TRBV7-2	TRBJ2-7	CASSLAGQGAPYEQYF
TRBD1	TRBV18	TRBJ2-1	CASSPGQGGPNEQFF
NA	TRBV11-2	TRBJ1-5	CASSLRPYDSNQPQHF
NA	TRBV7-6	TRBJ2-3	CASSLGEGRRFTDTQYF
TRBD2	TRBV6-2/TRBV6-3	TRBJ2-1	CASSSEAGGFNEQFF
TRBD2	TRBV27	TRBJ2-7	CASSPLTSGEYEQYF
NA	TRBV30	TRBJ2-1	CARRLGNEQFF
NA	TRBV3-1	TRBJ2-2	CASSQFRATGELFF
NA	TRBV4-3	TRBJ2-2	CASSQDYGGTGELFF
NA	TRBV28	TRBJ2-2	CASSLTNALAPPTNTGELFF
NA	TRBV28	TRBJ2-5	CASSPAGWGQETQYF
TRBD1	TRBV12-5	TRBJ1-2	CASGPRGDGYTF
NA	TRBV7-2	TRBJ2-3	CASSPASITDTQYF
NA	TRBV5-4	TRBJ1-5	CASSLSGATGNQPQHF
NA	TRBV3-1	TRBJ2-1	CASSRANEQFF
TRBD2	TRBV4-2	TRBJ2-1	CASSQDGAAGGLVDYGQFF
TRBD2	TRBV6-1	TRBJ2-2	CASSQGLGETGELFF
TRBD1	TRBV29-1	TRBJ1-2	CSAGDRELSGYTF
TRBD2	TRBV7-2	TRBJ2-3	CASSRSGVYTDTQYF
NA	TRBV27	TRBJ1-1	CASTPRGETTEAFF
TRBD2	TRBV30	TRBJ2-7	CAWRRGLAGGYEQYF
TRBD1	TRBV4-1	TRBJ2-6	CASRGTGASGANVLTF
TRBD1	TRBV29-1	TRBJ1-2	CSFTRGGKYGYTF
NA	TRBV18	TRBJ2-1	CASSDMESFNEQFF
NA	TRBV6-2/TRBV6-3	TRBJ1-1	CASSRRVGNTEAFF
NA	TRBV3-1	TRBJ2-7	CASSQIGTDHYEQYF
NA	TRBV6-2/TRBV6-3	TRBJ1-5	CASSYTTREGQPQHF
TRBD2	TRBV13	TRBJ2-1	CASSLGPAGSSYNEQFF
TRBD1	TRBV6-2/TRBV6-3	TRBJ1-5	CASSDYDRALSNQPQHF
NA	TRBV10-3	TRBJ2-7	CAISDPDRFTYEQYF